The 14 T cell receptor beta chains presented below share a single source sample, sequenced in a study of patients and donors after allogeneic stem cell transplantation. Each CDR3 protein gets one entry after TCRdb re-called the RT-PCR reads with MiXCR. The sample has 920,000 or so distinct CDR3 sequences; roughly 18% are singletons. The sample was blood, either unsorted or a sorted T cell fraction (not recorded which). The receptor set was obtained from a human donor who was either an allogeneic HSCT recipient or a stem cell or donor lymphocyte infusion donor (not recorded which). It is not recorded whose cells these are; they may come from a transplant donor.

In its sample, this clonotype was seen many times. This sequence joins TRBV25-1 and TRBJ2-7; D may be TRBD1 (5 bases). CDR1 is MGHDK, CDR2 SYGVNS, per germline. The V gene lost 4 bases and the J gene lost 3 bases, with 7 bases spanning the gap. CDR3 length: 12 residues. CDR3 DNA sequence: TGTGCCAGCAGTGCAACAGGCTACGAGCAGTACTTC. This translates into CASSATGYEQYF.

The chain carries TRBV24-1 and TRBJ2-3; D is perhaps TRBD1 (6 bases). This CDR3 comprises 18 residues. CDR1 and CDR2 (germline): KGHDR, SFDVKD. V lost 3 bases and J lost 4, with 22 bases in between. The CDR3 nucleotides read TGTGCCACCAGTGATCTCGCCAGGGGCTTCCTAGGGTCAGATACGCAGTATTTT. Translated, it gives CATSDLARGFLGSDTQYF.

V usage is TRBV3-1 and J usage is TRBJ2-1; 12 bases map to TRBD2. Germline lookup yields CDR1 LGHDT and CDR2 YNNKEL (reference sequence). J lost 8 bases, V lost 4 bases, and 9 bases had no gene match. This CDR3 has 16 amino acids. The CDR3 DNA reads TGTGCCAGCAGCCCATTACTAGCGGGGGGTCGGGATGAGCAGTTCTTC. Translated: CASSPLLAGGRDEQFF.

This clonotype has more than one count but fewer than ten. The CDR3 region is CAIGRTSGQETQYF. DNA of the CDR3: TGTGCCATCGGCCGAACTAGCGGCCAAGAGACCCAGTACTTC. The chain joins TRBV10-3 to TRBJ2-5, with 8 bases identical to TRBD2. The germline CDR1 and CDR2 sequences are ENHRY and SYGVKD. V was pared by 8 bases and J by 1 base, with 6 bases of the junction left unmatched. The length of the CDR3 is 14 residues.

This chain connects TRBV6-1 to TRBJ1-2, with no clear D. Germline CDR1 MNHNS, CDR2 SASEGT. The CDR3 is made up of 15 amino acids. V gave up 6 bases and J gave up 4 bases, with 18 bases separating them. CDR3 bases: TGTGCCAGCAGCAGTTACGCTGGCCCCTCCTATGGCTACACCTTC. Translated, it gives CASSSYAGPSYGYTF.

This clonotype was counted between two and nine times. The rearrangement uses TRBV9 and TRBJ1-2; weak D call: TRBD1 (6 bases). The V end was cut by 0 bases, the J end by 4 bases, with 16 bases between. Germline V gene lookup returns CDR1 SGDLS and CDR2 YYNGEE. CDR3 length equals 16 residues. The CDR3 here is CASSVGGEAGAYGYTF. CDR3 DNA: TGTGCCAGCAGCGTAGGAGGGGAGGCAGGGGCCTATGGCTACACCTTC. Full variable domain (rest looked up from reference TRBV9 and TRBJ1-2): DSGVTQTPKHLITATGQRVTLRCSPRSGDLSVYWYQQSLDQGLQFLIQYYNGEERAKGNILERFSAQQFPDLHSELNLSSLELGDSALYFCASSVGGEAGAYGYTFGSGTRLTVV.

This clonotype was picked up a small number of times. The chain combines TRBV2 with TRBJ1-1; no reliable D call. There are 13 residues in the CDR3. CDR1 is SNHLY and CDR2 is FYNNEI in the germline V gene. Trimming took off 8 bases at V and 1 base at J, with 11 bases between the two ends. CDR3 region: CASFPRGNTEAFF. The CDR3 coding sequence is TGTGCCAGCTTCCCCCGTGGGAACACTGAAGCTTTCTTT.

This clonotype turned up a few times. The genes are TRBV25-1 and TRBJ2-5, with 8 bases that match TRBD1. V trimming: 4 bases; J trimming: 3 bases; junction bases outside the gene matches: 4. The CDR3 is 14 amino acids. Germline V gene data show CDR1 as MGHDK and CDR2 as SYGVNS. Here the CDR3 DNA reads TGTGCCAGCAGTGGGGGGACAGGAGAAGAGACCCAGTACTTC. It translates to CASSGGTGEETQYF.

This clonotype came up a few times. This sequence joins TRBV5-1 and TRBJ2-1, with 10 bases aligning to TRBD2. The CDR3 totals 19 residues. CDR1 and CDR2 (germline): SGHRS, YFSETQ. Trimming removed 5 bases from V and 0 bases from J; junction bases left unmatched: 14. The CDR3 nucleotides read TGCGCCAGCAGTCGAGGGGGGGTAGCGGGAGGACCCTCCTACAATGAGCAGTTCTTC. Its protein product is CASSRGGVAGGPSYNEQFF.

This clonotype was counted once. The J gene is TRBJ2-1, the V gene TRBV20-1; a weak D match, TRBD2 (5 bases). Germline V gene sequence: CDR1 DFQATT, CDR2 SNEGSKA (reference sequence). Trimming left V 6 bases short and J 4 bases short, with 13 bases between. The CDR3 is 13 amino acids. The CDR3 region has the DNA TGCAGTGCCGGGAAGGTAGGGTACAATGAGCAGTTCTTC. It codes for CSAGKVGYNEQFF.

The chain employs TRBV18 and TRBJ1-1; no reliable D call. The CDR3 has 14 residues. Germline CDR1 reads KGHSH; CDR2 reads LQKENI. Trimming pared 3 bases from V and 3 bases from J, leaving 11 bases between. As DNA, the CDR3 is TGTGCCAGCTCACCCAAACAATCAGACACTGAAGCTTTCTTT. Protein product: CASSPKQSDTEAFF.

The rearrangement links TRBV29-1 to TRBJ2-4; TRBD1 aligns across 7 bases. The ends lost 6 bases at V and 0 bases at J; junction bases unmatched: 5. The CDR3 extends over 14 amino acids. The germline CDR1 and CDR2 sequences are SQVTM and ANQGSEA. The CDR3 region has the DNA TGCAGCGTAGTCACAGGGGAAGCCAAAAACATTCAGTACTTC. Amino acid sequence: CSVVTGEAKNIQYF.

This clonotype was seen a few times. In nucleotides, the CDR3 is TGTGCCAGCAGCCCAATCTTGGCGGAAGGGGAGCAGTTCTTC. The encoded protein is CASSPILAEGEQFF. V and J are TRBV7-9 and TRBJ2-1; D call uncertain. Germline CDR1 SEHNR, CDR2 FQNEAQ (reference sequence). Between the trimmed V and J ends, which lost 5 bases and 10 bases, there was a span of 18 bases. The CDR3 contains 14 residues.

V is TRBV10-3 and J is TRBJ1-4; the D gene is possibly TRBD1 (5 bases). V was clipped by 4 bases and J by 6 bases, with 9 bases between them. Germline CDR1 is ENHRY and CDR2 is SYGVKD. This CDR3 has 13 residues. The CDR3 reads CAISADTYEKLFF. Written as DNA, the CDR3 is TGTGCCATCAGTGCGGACACTTATGAAAAACTGTTTTTT.